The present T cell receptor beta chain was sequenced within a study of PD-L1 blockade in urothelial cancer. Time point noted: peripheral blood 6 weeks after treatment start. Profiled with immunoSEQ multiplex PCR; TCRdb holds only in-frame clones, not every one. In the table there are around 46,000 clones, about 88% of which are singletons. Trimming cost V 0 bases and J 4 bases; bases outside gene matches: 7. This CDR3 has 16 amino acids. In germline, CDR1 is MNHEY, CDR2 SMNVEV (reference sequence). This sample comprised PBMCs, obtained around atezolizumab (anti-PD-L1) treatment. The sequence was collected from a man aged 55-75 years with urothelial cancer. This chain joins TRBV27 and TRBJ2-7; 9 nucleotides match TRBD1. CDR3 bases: TGTGCCAGCAGTTTATCGGGACAGGGTAGTTGGTACGAGCAGTACTTC. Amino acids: CASSLSGQGSWYEQYF.